One sample yielded the 8 T cell receptor beta chains listed below, sequenced in a study of CD8+ T cells in alopecia areata. In each case, RNA was isolated and then reverse transcribed into cDNA as the sequencing template. Sequencing used immunoSEQ multiplex PCR; TCRdb keeps in-frame clones, though not all of them. The sample consists of around 140,000 clones, roughly 50% of them appearing once. Sample treatment: oral pan-JAK inhibitor, 5-10 mg twice daily. The sequencing here drew on CD8+ T cells sorted from blood, taken at week 4, from a patient treated with tofacitinib. These receptors all stem from a human donor with alopecia areata.

This clone was seen only a few times. The chain uses TRBV9 and TRBJ2-5; D may match TRBD1 or TRBD2 (6 bases each). CDR1 and CDR2 (germline): SGDLS, YYNGEE. This CDR3 has 15 residues. V lost 0 bases and J lost 3, with 12 bases in between. For the CDR3, the DNA is TGTGCCAGCAGCGTAGTGCCGGGGGCGGAAGAGACCCAGTACTTC. Residues: CASSVVPGAEETQYF.

This clone was observed a handful of times. V usage is TRBV5-6 and J usage is TRBJ2-7; D ambiguous. The CDR3 loop spans 14 amino acids. CDR1 SGHDT and CDR2 YYEEEE come from the germline V gene. V dropped 1 base and J dropped 6 bases, with 14 bases sitting between them. The CDR3 region has the DNA TGTGCCAGCAGCTTGCCGGACCCTCGTGTCGAGCAGTACTTC. Translated, it gives CASSLPDPRVEQYF.

The chain employs TRBV4-1 and TRBJ1-1, with D perhaps matching TRBD1 (5 bases). This CDR3 region has 14 residues. Germline values: CDR1 MGHRA, CDR2 YSYEKL. V was clipped by 2 bases and J by 4 bases, with 11 bases between them. This CDR3 reads CASSQIGAGTEAFF. The CDR3 nucleotides are TGCGCCAGCAGCCAAATTGGGGCGGGCACTGAAGCTTTCTTT.

The chain recombines TRBV6-5 with TRBJ2-7; D is perhaps TRBD2 (5 bases). Trimming took off 4 bases at V and 4 bases at J, with 17 bases between the two ends. Per germline, CDR1 MNHEY and CDR2 SVGAGI. The CDR3 loop spans 15 amino acids. The CDR3 DNA sequence: TGTGCCAGCAGTTCCCTCCCATCCAGAGGGTACGAGCAGTACTTC. It yields the protein CASSSLPSRGYEQYF.

The gene calls are TRBV6-5 and TRBJ2-1, with 8 bases identical to TRBD2. This CDR3 contains 16 residues. Germline-derived CDR1 and CDR2 are MNHEY and SVGAGI. Trimming cost V 4 bases and J 11 bases; bases outside gene matches: 16. CDR3 nucleotides: TGTGCCAGCAGTTCCATACAAGCGGGGGCCCCCGTGCAGCAGTTCTTC. This sequence encodes CASSSIQAGAPVQQFF.

The J gene is TRBJ2-1, the V gene TRBV5-6, with D unclear. The CDR3 has 13 amino acids. Germline V gene data show CDR1 as SGHDT and CDR2 as YYEEEE. Trimming pared 4 bases from V and 8 bases from J, leaving 13 bases between. The CDR3 region is CASSPLSVDEQFF. CDR3 coding DNA: TGTGCCAGCAGCCCCCTCTCCGTCGATGAGCAGTTCTTC.

The V call is TRBV30, the J call TRBJ2-1; TRBD1 agrees at 9 bases. The ends lost 1 base at V and 2 bases at J; junction bases unmatched: 3. In germline, CDR1 is GTSNPN, CDR2 SVGIG (reference sequence). The CDR3 spans 15 residues. The CDR3 protein is CAWSARTGAYNEQFF. The CDR3 DNA is TGTGCCTGGAGTGCCAGGACAGGGGCCTACAATGAGCAGTTCTTC.

This clone turned up a few times. The rearrangement uses TRBV5-1 and TRBJ1-1; 7 bases align to TRBD1. CDR3 size: 14 residues. CDR1 is SGHRS, CDR2 YFSETQ, per germline. V shed 4 bases, J shed 5 bases, and the junction held 8 bases outside the gene matches. CDR3 coding DNA: TGCGCCAGCAGCCTGAAACAGGGGAGAACTGAAGCTTTCTTT. Translating gives CASSLKQGRTEAFF. The whole variable domain, filled in from reference TRBV5-1 and TRBJ1-1, reads KAGVTQTPRYLIKTRGQQVTLSCSPISGHRSVSWYQQTPGQGLQFLFEYFSETQRNKGNFPGRFSGRQFSNSRSEMNVSTLELGDSALYLCASSLKQGRTEAFFGQGTRLTVV.